Listed below are T cell receptor beta chains from one sample, sequenced in a study of beta chain features in type 1 diabetes. The table came from immunoSEQ multiplex PCR; TCRdb's copy has only in-frame clones and leaves some out. Here the sample spans about 110,000 clones, around 40% being singletons. Input material: stem cell memory CD4+ T cells from blood. The receptors stem from a young woman in good health. The CDR3 runs from the conserved cysteine through the conserved F or W. Clone size is shown for a subset of rows, as once, few, many or a class of expanded clone.

>TRBJ1-2|.|TRBV2
CASRAGTRGDYGYTF
>TRBJ1-2|.|TRBV11-2
CASSLDRNNYGYTF
>TRBJ2-7|few|TRBV28
CASSLSSLGQGSYEQYF
>TRBJ2-1|few|TRBV14
CASSFDASANEQFF
>TRBJ1-5|few|TRBV19
CASTTGGYQPQHF
>TRBJ1-5|.|TRBV28
CASSGAPGLRLNQPQHF
>TRBJ2-4|few|TRBV28
CASSMWRGQRAKNIQYF
>TRBJ2-3|.|TRBV5-4
CATIPRLAVADTQYF
>TRBJ1-2|.|TRBV5-1
CASSSLGQVPWAYDYTF
>TRBJ2-7|.|TRBV28
CASSSPGDRGQYEQYF
>TRBJ2-2|.|TRBV7-3
CASSPNNRTSGRAFMTGELFF
>TRBJ1-5|few|TRBV7-2
CASSLVGGQFSNQPQHF
>TRBJ1-2|few|TRBV4-3
CASSQEGRGGHGYTF
>TRBJ2-7|.|TRBV27
CASSNAYRVEEYEQYF
>TRBJ1-1|few|TRBV5-5
CASHTGVNTEAFF
>TRBJ2-5|.|TRBV28
CASKGLQQETQYF